This T cell receptor beta chain was recovered during a study of human T cells and chemical hapten exposure. Across the whole study: TCR yield per sample varied, mainly due to pooled library volumes.

Unique molecular identifiers were affixed to discrete cDNA molecules within the library. TCRdb re-called the RACE reads through MiXCR, storing one row per CDR3 protein. The profile shows tens of thousands of distinct CDR3 sequences, about 8.6% of them singletons. Study outcomes and limitations: With DPC sensitization, TCRs exceeding 1 in 1000 frequency showed no change.

The time point was: healthy volunteer bleed at 2 weeks. Total RNA came from unfractionated whole blood. This clonotype was counted ten times or more. Its antigen is still unknown. The CDR3 has 14 residues. J lost 5 bases, V lost 1 base, and 3 bases had no gene match. The germline V gene encodes CDR1 KGHDR and CDR2 SFDVKD. The receptor was isolated from a female donor in good health. Some clones in this sample may be carry-over from other donors' samples. The sample taken for sequencing was whole blood. The V and J genes are TRBV24-1 and TRBJ1-2; 7 nucleotides match TRBD1. The CDR3: CATSDFPGGYGYTF. The CDR3 DNA is TGTGCCACCAGTGATTTCCCAGGGGGGTATGGCTACACCTTC.